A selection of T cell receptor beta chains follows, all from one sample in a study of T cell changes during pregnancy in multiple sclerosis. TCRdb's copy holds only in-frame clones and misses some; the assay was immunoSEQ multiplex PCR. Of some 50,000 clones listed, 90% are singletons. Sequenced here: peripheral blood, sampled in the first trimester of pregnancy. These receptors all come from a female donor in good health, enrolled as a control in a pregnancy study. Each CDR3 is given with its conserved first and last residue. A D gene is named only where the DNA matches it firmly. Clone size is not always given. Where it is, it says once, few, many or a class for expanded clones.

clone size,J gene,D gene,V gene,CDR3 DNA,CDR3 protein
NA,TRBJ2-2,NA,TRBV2,TGTGCCAGCAGTCGCGAAAACACCGGGGAGCTGTTTTTT,CASSRENTGELFF
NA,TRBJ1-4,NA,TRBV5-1,TGCGCCAGCAGCTTGGAAGGGATAGGGAGTGAAAAACTGTTTTTT,CASSLEGIGSEKLFF
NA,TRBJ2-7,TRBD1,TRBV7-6,TGTGCCAGCGAAGAGCGCCTCAGCGTGGGACAGGGCAACGAGCAGTACTTC,CASEERLSVGQGNEQYF
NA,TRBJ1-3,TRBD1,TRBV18,TGTGCCAGCTCCCGACGTGGTGCAGGGGGCTCTGGAAACACCATATATTTT,CASSRRGAGGSGNTIYF
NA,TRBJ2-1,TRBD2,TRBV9,TGTGCCAGCAGCTCGGGACTAGCGGGGACGGTTGAGCAGTTCTTC,CASSSGLAGTVEQFF
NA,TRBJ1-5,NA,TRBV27,TGTGCCAGCAAACCGTCGGGAGCTAATCAGCCCCAGCATTTT,CASKPSGANQPQHF
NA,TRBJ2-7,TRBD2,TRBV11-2,TGTGCCAGCAGCTTAACTAGCGGGGGGTGGGAGCAGTACTTC,CASSLTSGGWEQYF
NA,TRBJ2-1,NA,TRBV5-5,TGTGCCAGCAGCTTGGCTAGCGGAGGGGGTCAGTTCTTC,CASSLASGGGQFF
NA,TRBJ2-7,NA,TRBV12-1,TGTGCCAGCAGCTTTGAATCTGTCCCCGCTAGAACAGGGGAGCCCATTTACGAGCAGTACTTC,CASSFESVPARTGEPIYEQYF
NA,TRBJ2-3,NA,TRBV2,TGTGCCAGCAGTGGGTTCCTAGCGAGCACAGATACGCAGTATTTT,CASSGFLASTDTQYF
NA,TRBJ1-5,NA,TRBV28,TGTGCCAGCAGTTTTCATCATACCCGACAGTATAGCAATCAGCCCCAGCATTTT,CASSFHHTRQYSNQPQHF
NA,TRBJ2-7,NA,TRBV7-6,TGTGCCAGCAGCTTAAGGCCAGGGCAGGGGGGCTACGAGCAGTACTTC,CASSLRPGQGGYEQYF
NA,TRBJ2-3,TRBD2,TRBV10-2,TGCGCCAGCAGTTGGACTAGCGGGGGCACAGATACGCAGTATTTT,CASSWTSGGTDTQYF
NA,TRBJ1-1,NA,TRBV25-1,TGTGCCAGCAGTGCGGCCGGGGAGGCTTTCTTT,CASSAAGEAFF
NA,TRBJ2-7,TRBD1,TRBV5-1,TGCGCCAGCAGCTTGGCCCCGGGACAGGGTCCCCAGCAGTACTTC,CASSLAPGQGPQQYF
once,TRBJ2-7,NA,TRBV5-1,TGCGCCAGCAGCTTGACAGCCTCCTACGAGCAGTACTTC,CASSLTASYEQYF
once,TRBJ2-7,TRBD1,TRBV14,TGTGCCAGCAGCCAAGAGGCAGGGGGCCGATACGAGCAGTACTTC,CASSQEAGGRYEQYF
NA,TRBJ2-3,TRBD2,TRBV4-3,TGCGCCAGCAGCCCCCGACTAGCGGATACGCAGTATTTT,CASSPRLADTQYF
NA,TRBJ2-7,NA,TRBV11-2,TGTGCCAGCAGGGACGAGACGGGATCAACCTTTTGGGAGCAGTACTTC,CASRDETGSTFWEQYF
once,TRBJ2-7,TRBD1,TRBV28,TGTGCCAGCACAAGGACAGGGACCTACGAGCAGTACTTC,CASTRTGTYEQYF
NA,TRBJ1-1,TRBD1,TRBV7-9,TGTGCCAGCAGCCCGCCGGGACAGGGCCTGGGCCGAGCTTTCTTT,CASSPPGQGLGRAFF
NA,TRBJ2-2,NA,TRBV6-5,TGTGCCAGCAGTTACTCCGGGACTTGGAACACCGGGGAGCTGTTTTTT,CASSYSGTWNTGELFF
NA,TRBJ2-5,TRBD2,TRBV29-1,TGCAGCGTTTCAACCGGGACTAGCGGGGAAGGTGAGACCCAGTACTTC,CSVSTGTSGEGETQYF